Presented here are 30 T cell receptor beta chains from one specimen sequenced in a study of vaccination effects on CD4 cells after COVID-19. These TCRs' antigens remain unknown. The method was immunoSEQ multiplex PCR; TCRdb's version includes in-frame clones alone and lacks a portion of them. The table records 65,000 to 80,000 clones, roughly four fifths of them present only once. Subsequent to a culture period of 10 days, CD4+ T cells were isolated. This material consisted of CD4+ T cells from PBMCs cultured without peptide, taken before COVID-19 vaccination. The receptors here all came from a human donor who received a COVID-19 vaccine.

V usage is TRBV18 and J usage is TRBJ2-7; the D gene is possibly TRBD1 (5 bases). Germline V gene data show CDR1 as KGHSH and CDR2 as LQKENI. CDR3 size: 14 residues. Trimming cost V 2 bases and J 6 bases, with 14 bases left between them. CDR3 protein: CASSPSTGFGEQYV. The CDR3 DNA reads as TGTGCCAGCTCACCAAGTACAGGTTTCGGCGAGCAGTACGTC.

The chain links TRBV29-1 to TRBJ1-4; D may be TRBD1 (6 bases). The CDR3 sequence is 14 residues long. The V gene lost 6 bases and the J gene lost 8 bases, with 19 bases spanning the gap. The germline CDR1 and CDR2 sequences are SQVTM and ANQGSEA. The DNA of the CDR3 is TGCAGCGTAGTGATACAGGGCGTGAGGGAAAAACTGTTTTTT. Translated: CSVVIQGVREKLFF.

This clone rates as medium-sized (0.01 to 0.1%). This chain uses TRBV18 with TRBJ1-6; maybe TRBD1 (5 bases). Looked up from germline, CDR1 is KGHSH and CDR2 is LQKENI. Trimming took 3 bases from V and 7 from J, leaving 13 bases between them. CDR3 length: 15 amino acids. The CDR3: CASSPMGRGNSPLHF. Here the CDR3 DNA reads TGTGCCAGCTCACCTATGGGGCGGGGGAATTCACCCCTCCACTTT.

The chain links TRBV5-6 to TRBJ2-5; D unclear. This CDR3 has 14 residues. Germline V gene data show CDR1 as SGHDT and CDR2 as YYEEEE. Trimming cost V 4 bases and J 5 bases, with 15 bases left between them. The CDR3 DNA follows: TGTGCCAGCAGCCAGTCCGATGGGATCGAGACCCAGTACTTC. Translation gives CASSQSDGIETQYF.

In this sample, this clone turned up a few times. This chain uses TRBV6-5 with TRBJ2-2, with no clear D. Germline lookup yields CDR1 MNHEY and CDR2 SVGAGI. The ends were cut back, 0 bases at V and 8 bases at J, with 10 bases in the middle. CDR3 size: 14 residues. For the CDR3, the DNA is TGTGCCAGCAGTTACTCCCCAGTGCGGGGGGAGCTGTTTTTT. Translating it yields CASSYSPVRGELFF.

The rearrangement links TRBV3-1 (or the pseudogene TRBV3-2) to TRBJ2-7, with D unclear. CDR3 length equals 13 residues. Germline lookup yields CDR1 LGHDT and CDR2 YNNKEL (reference sequence). Trimming took 4 bases from V and 4 from J, leaving 11 bases between them. The CDR3 loop is CASSRRTKYEQYV. The CDR3 DNA sequence: TGTGCCAGCAGCCGACGAACTAAATACGAGCAGTACGTC.

This clone was counted once. The rearrangement uses TRBV7-3 and TRBJ1-5; 7 nucleotides align to TRBD1. V lost 5 bases to trimming and J lost 3 bases; unmatched junction nucleotides: 16. CDR3 size: 18 residues. The germline V gene has CDR1 SGHTA and CDR2 FQGTGA. CDR3 sequence (DNA): TGTGCCAGCAGCCATCTGAGAGACAGGGCAGGTAACAATCAGCCCCAGCATTTT. Translation: CASSHLRDRAGNNQPQHF. Using reference TRBV7-3 and TRBJ1-5 for the parts outside the CDR3, the full variable domain is GAGVSQTPSNKVTEKGKYVELRCDPISGHTALYWYRQSLGQGPEFLIYFQGTGAADDSGLPNDRFFAVRPEGSVSTLKIQRTERGDSAVYLCASSHLRDRAGNNQPQHFGDGTRLSIL.

This sequence joins TRBV5-1 and TRBJ1-1; D unclear. The V gene lost 1 base and the J gene lost 6 bases, with 13 bases spanning the gap. The length of the CDR3 is 14 residues. Germline lookup yields CDR1 SGHRS and CDR2 YFSETQ. CDR3 sequence reads: CASSLRPTDAEAFF. CDR3 in DNA: TGCGCCAGCAGCTTGAGGCCGACCGATGCTGAAGCTTTCTTT.

The chain recombines TRBV28 with TRBJ2-5; TRBD2 might be the D (6 bases). The CDR3 sequence is 16 residues long. The germline gives CDR1 MDHEN, CDR2 SYDVKM. V lost 8 bases and J lost 9, with 28 bases in between. CDR3 sequence: CASENNLGGAKRSQYF. CDR3 bases: TGTGCCAGCGAGAACAACCTGGGAGGCGCTAAGAGGTCCCAGTACTTC.

This clone was counted between two and nine times. V is TRBV24-1 and J is TRBJ1-1; the match to TRBD1 covers 8 bases. The junction had 3 bases not matched to a gene; V was cut back by 7 bases and J by 0 bases. CDR1 KGHDR and CDR2 SFDVKD come from the germline V gene. The CDR3 is 14 residues long. The CDR3 region is CATSRTGMNTEAFF. The CDR3 DNA follows: TGTGCCACCAGCCGGACAGGGATGAACACTGAAGCTTTCTTT.

This clone showed up just once. The chain carries TRBV6-2 or TRBV6-3 and TRBJ2-2; TRBD2 aligns across 9 bases. Trimming removed 2 bases from V and 1 base from J; junction bases left unmatched: 2. CDR3 size: 16 residues. Germline V CDR1 and CDR2: MNHEY, SVGEGT. CDR3 sequence: CASSYLAGLNTGELFF. The CDR3 DNA follows: TGTGCCAGCAGTTACCTAGCGGGATTGAACACCGGGGAGCTGTTTTTT.

The CDR3, as DNA: TGTGCCAGCAGCCGACGACTCGGGGGCTACCAAGAGACCCAGTACTTC. Its translation is CASSRRLGGYQETQYF. The gene calls are TRBV4-2 and TRBJ2-5; D may match TRBD1 or TRBD2 (6 bases each). The CDR3 is made up of 16 amino acids. V lost 4 bases, J lost 0 bases, and 15 bases lay in between. CDR1 is LGHNA, CDR2 YNFKEQ, per germline.

This clone was seen a handful of times. J is TRBJ1-2 and V is TRBV24-1; 8 nucleotides align to TRBD1. The germline CDR1 and CDR2 sequences are KGHDR and SFDVKD. This CDR3 is 17 amino acids long. V gave up 0 bases and J gave up 4 bases; unmatched junction bases: 9. The CDR3 DNA sequence: TGTGCCACCAGTGATTTGGAGGCGGACAGGGCTTTCTATGGCTACACCTTC. It encodes CATSDLEADRAFYGYTF.

The chain is built from TRBV7-2 and TRBJ1-2; 10 bases map to TRBD1. The germline gives CDR1 SGHTA, CDR2 FQGNSA. The junction had 10 bases not matched to a gene; V was cut back by 4 bases and J by 2 bases. The CDR3 has 17 residues. The CDR3 is CASSSGTGERRNYGYTF. The CDR3 nucleotides are TGTGCCAGCAGCTCCGGGACAGGGGAACGAAGGAACTATGGCTACACCTTC.

J is TRBJ1-5 and V is TRBV12-5; D remains unclear. V was pared by 4 bases and J by 5 bases, with 9 bases between. The CDR3 has 13 residues. Germline V CDR1 and CDR2: LGHNT, FRNRAP. CDR3 nucleotides: TGTGCTAGTGGTTGGGGTTCCGATCAGCCCCAGCATTTT. It codes for CASGWGSDQPQHF.

This clone was recorded once. The chain couples TRBV7-9 to TRBJ2-5, with 8 bases identical to TRBD1. This CDR3 is 15 amino acids long. Losses at the gene ends were 4 bases for V and 5 bases for J; bases not matched to a gene: 9. The V gene's germline CDR1 is SEHNR and CDR2 FQNEAQ (reference sequence). CDR3 bases: TGTGCCAGCAGCTACGACAGGGGTTGGGGCGAGACCCAGTACTTC. Protein product: CASSYDRGWGETQYF. Full variable domain (remainder filled in from reference TRBV7-9 and TRBJ2-5): DTGVSQNPRHKITKRGQNVTFRCDPISEHNRLYWYRQTLGQGPEFLTYFQNEAQLEKSRLLSDRFSAERPKGSFSTLEIQRTEQGDSAMYLCASSYDRGWGETQYFGPGTRLLVL.

The V and J genes are TRBV18 and TRBJ1-1, with no clear D. This CDR3 has 15 amino acids. Germline V CDR1 and CDR2: KGHSH, LQKENI. The V end was cut by 1 base, the J end by 0 bases, with 9 bases between. CDR3 nucleotides: TGTGCCAGCTCACCACGTCCAGAAATGAACACTGAAGCTTTCTTT. This translates into CASSPRPEMNTEAFF. Complete variable domain (other parts from reference TRBV18 and TRBJ1-1): NAGVMQNPRHLVRRRGQEARLRCSPMKGHSHVYWYRQLPEEGLKFMVYLQKENIIDESGMPKERFSAEFPKEGPSILRIQQVVRGDSAAYFCASSPRPEMNTEAFFGQGTRLTVV.

The V and J genes are TRBV12-3 or TRBV12-4 and TRBJ1-2; D is ambiguous. Trimming removed 3 bases at V and 7 bases at J, with 9 bases between. The CDR3 runs to 12 residues. DNA for the CDR3: TGTGCCAGCAGTTTTTCGGAGGTTGGCTACACCTTC. Translating it yields CASSFSEVGYTF.

V usage is TRBV5-1 and J usage is TRBJ1-4, with no clear D. Between the trimmed V and J ends, which lost 6 bases and 4 bases, there was a span of 13 bases. From germline, CDR1 is SGHRS and CDR2 YFSETQ. The CDR3 contains 14 residues. The CDR3: CASKGGSFNEKLFF. For the CDR3, the DNA is TGCGCCAGCAAAGGAGGGTCCTTTAATGAAAAACTGTTTTTT.

V is TRBV5-1 and J is TRBJ1-1; no firm D call. Germline V CDR1 and CDR2: SGHRS, YFSETQ. The CDR3 totals 13 residues. V was cut by 1 base and J by 5 bases, with 9 bases left in between. CDR3 residues: CASSLWGGTEAFF. The CDR3 DNA follows: TGCGCCAGCAGCTTGTGGGGTGGGACTGAAGCTTTCTTT.

V is TRBV5-1 and J is TRBJ1-4; D is unresolved. Germline V gene sequence: CDR1 SGHRS, CDR2 YFSETQ. CDR3 length: 13 residues. V was cut by 4 bases and J by 8 bases, with 12 bases left in between. This chain's CDR3 is CASSPGSGEKLFF. The CDR3 bases are TGCGCCAGCAGCCCCGGGTCGGGGGAAAAACTGTTTTTT. The full variable domain, rest sourced from reference TRBV5-1 and TRBJ1-4, is KAGVTQTPRYLIKTRGQQVTLSCSPISGHRSVSWYQQTPGQGLQFLFEYFSETQRNKGNFPGRFSGRQFSNSRSEMNVSTLELGDSALYLCASSPGSGEKLFFGSGTQLSVL.

The chain joins TRBV18 to TRBJ1-1; 9 nucleotides match TRBD1. This CDR3 has 15 residues. V was pared by 3 bases and J by 6 bases, with 8 bases of the junction left unmatched. Germline-derived CDR1 and CDR2 are KGHSH and LQKENI. CDR3 region: CASSPSPGQGAEAFF. The CDR3 DNA is TGTGCCAGCTCACCTTCGCCGGGACAGGGTGCTGAAGCTTTCTTT.

This clone was counted a few times. This rearrangement joins TRBV18 to TRBJ1-1; tentatively, D is TRBD1 (5 bases). The CDR3 runs 14 residues. CDR1 is KGHSH, CDR2 LQKENI, per germline. The V gene lost 2 bases and the J gene lost 4 bases, with 11 bases spanning the gap. The CDR3 bases are TGTGCCAGCTCACCAGGGGCAGGGCCCACTGAAGCTTTCTTT. Translating gives CASSPGAGPTEAFF.

This clone has just a few counts. This chain joins TRBV19 and TRBJ1-6; D perhaps matches TRBD1 (6 bases). This CDR3 has 19 amino acids. V shed 5 bases and J shed 0 bases, with 20 bases lying between them. The V gene's germline CDR1 is LNHDA and CDR2 SQIVND (reference sequence). CDR3 DNA: TGTGCCAGTAGTGCGGTCTTCGCGAGAGGGGGCTCCTATAATTCACCCCTCCACTTT. Amino acids: CASSAVFARGGSYNSPLHF.

The genes are TRBV20-1 and TRBJ2-7; no definite D call. This CDR3 has 13 amino acids. The germline gives CDR1 DFQATT, CDR2 SNEGSKA (reference sequence). Trimming shortened V by 3 bases and J by 6 bases, and 15 bases separated the two germline ends. In DNA form, the CDR3 reads TGCAGTGCTAGTTCCAGCGAAAGTAGCGAGCAGTACGTC. Translating gives CSASSSESSEQYV.

The CDR3 sequence is CSVEDLRVIAKNIQYF. Written as DNA, the CDR3 is TGCAGCGTTGAAGATCTTCGTGTGATAGCCAAAAACATTCAGTACTTC. This rearrangement joins TRBV29-1 to TRBJ2-4; D uncertain. This CDR3 contains 16 residues. Germline V gene sequence: CDR1 SQVTM, CDR2 ANQGSEA. Trimming took off 0 bases at V and 0 bases at J, with 12 bases between the two ends.

V is TRBV21-1 and J is TRBJ2-1; the table's TRBD2 call for D was not verified on the DNA. TRBV21-1 is an annotated pseudogene. The CDR3 is 13 residues long. The CDR3 sequence: CASRSGGLHEQFF. The CDR3 DNA sequence: TGTGCCAGCAGATCGGGGGGGCTCCATGAGCAGTTCTTC.

This chain connects TRBV18 to TRBJ2-2; the match to TRBD1 covers 7 bases. The CDR3 is 16 amino acids. V trimming: 4 bases; J trimming: 0 bases; junction bases outside the gene matches: 5. From germline, CDR1 is KGHSH and CDR2 LQKENI. As DNA, the CDR3 is TGTGCCAGCTCACTTTGGGACAGTACGAACACCGGGGAGCTGTTTTTT. Translated: CASSLWDSTNTGELFF.

This chain uses TRBV24-1 with TRBJ2-3; the D gene is possibly TRBD2 (5 bases). The CDR3 runs to 15 residues. Per the germline V gene, CDR1 is KGHDR and CDR2 is SFDVKD. V lost 5 bases to trimming and J lost 2 bases, with 13 bases between them. The CDR3, as DNA: TGTGCCACCAGTGGTCTTAGCGACGCCACAGATACGCAGTATTTT. As protein: CATSGLSDATDTQYF.

V and J are TRBV2 and TRBJ1-2; the D is unclear. The V end lost 7 bases, the J end lost 4 bases, and 16 bases lay between the germline ends. In germline, CDR1 is SNHLY, CDR2 FYNNEI. The CDR3 runs to 14 residues. The CDR3 nucleotides are TGTGCCAGCAATTCTTTTTCCTTCACCTATGGCTACACCTTC. This sequence encodes CASNSFSFTYGYTF. Variable domain in full (rest from reference TRBV2 and TRBJ1-2): EPEVTQTPSHQVTQMGQEVILRCVPISNHLYFYWYRQILGQKVEFLVSFYNNEISEKSEIFDDQFSVERPDGSNFTLKIRSTKLEDSAMYFCASNSFSFTYGYTFGSGTRLTVV.